This T cell receptor (beta chain) emerged from a study of shared clonotypes between healthy human individuals. Study-wide background: Three plates each covered CD4 naive and memory; CD8 naive two, CD8 memory one. Whole-study results and caveats: At large depth, rarefaction still showed sorted-subset sequencing to be incomplete. Researchers sampled blood only, noting tissue repertoires likely differ.

In the naive CD8 group, cells lacked CD45RO and were positively selected for CCR7, so terminally differentiated effector memory CD45RA+ cells were left out. This CDR3 is built from 16 residues. J gave up 6 bases and V 2 bases, and 10 bases lay outside the gene matches. Germline assignment: CDR1 SGHKS and CDR2 YYEKEE (reference sequence). For this clone: The antigen is not known.

The DNA input per sorted-subset replicate PCR was about 0.2 ug, corresponding to around 30,000 T cell genomes. Assay: immunoSEQ multiplex PCR; the TCRdb copy retains only in-frame clones and omits some. The sample holds hundreds of thousands of clones, around 92% seen once. The sequenced sample consisted of naive CD8+ T cells sorted from blood. The rearrangement uses TRBV5-5 and TRBJ1-5, with 8 positions matching TRBD1. The source of this sequence is a man aged 25 to 40 in good health. DNA for the CDR3: TGTGCCAGCAGCTTCCTCGGACAGGGAGTAGGTCAGCCCCAGCATTTT. Translating gives CASSFLGQGVGQPQHF. The entire variable domain, with the rest obtained from reference TRBV5-5 and TRBJ1-5, is as follows: DAGVTQSPTHLIKTRGQQVTLRCSPISGHKSVSWYQQVLGQGPQFIFQYYEKEERGRGNFPDRFSARQFPNYSSELNVNALLLGDSALYLCASSFLGQGVGQPQHFGDGTRLSIL.